The 9 T cell receptor beta chains presented below share a single source sample, sequenced in a study of shared clonotypes between healthy human individuals. Here immunoSEQ multiplex PCR was the method, and the copy in TCRdb shows in-frame clones only, minus some. The sample records 2 million to 2.5 million clones, around 95% being singletons. The sample consisted of naive CD4+ T cells sorted from blood. Subset: CD45RA+ positively selected. The receptor set was obtained from a man aged 18 to 35 in good health.

The chain employs TRBV11-3 and TRBJ2-5; tentatively, D is TRBD1 (6 bases). This CDR3 is built from 18 residues. Trimming took 0 bases from V and 2 from J, leaving 19 bases between them. Per germline, CDR1 SGHNT and CDR2 YENEEA. CDR3 sequence: CASSLENRNRVGQETQYF. The DNA for the CDR3 is TGTGCCAGCAGCTTAGAAAACAGGAACAGGGTAGGGCAAGAGACCCAGTACTTC.

This clone was detected once. This chain connects TRBV19 to TRBJ1-5; D call uncertain. This CDR3 has 16 residues. The V end lost 3 bases, the J end lost 0 bases, and 12 bases lay between the germline ends. CDR1 LNHDA and CDR2 SQIVND come from the germline V gene (reference sequence). DNA for the CDR3: TGTGCCAGTAGTATGGGTAGGTATTATAGCAATCAGCCCCAGCATTTT. It yields the protein CASSMGRYYSNQPQHF.

This rearrangement joins TRBV18 to TRBJ2-5; possibly TRBD2 for D (5 bases). V dropped 1 base and J dropped 2 bases, with 11 bases sitting between them. Germline CDR1 KGHSH, CDR2 LQKENI. The CDR3 extends over 15 amino acids. Here the CDR3 reads CASSPQSGGQETQYF. Here the CDR3 DNA reads TGTGCCAGCTCACCACAGTCGGGCGGGCAAGAGACCCAGTACTTC.

The V and J genes are TRBV11-2 and TRBJ1-1; D uncertain. CDR3 length equals 13 residues. Germline V gives CDR1 SGHAT, CDR2 FQNNGV. Trimming took off 0 bases at V and 9 bases at J, with 11 bases between the two ends. In DNA, the CDR3 is TGTGCCAGCAGCTTAGATAGGGCATACCAAGCTTTCTTT. Amino acids: CASSLDRAYQAFF.

The chain combines TRBV30 with TRBJ1-1, with 7 positions matching TRBD1. CDR1 is GTSNPN, CDR2 SVGIG, per germline (reference sequence). Trimming at V came to 2 bases and at J to 4 bases, leaving 4 bases not matched to a gene. The CDR3 consists of 13 residues. CDR3 DNA sequence: TGTGCCTGGAGTCTAACAGGGGCCACTGAAGCTTTCTTT. Translating gives CAWSLTGATEAFF.

The CDR3 DNA reads as TGTGCCAGCAGTGAGTACCGGGGGGCTGATTCACCCCTCCACTTT. Its translation: CASSEYRGADSPLHF. The gene calls are TRBV6-1 and TRBJ1-6; tentative D call: TRBD1 (6 bases). The germline V and J ends were trimmed by 3 bases and 8 bases, with 14 bases remaining between them. This CDR3 is 15 amino acids long. Germline CDR1 MNHNS, CDR2 SASEGT.

The rearrangement uses TRBV5-1 and TRBJ1-1; D gene unclear. CDR1 SGHRS and CDR2 YFSETQ come from the germline V gene. V gave up 2 bases and J gave up 8 bases, with 13 bases separating them. CDR3 length: 13 residues. The CDR3 region is CASSLQSVREAFF. The CDR3 DNA reads as TGCGCCAGCAGCTTACAGTCGGTGAGGGAAGCTTTCTTT.

The chain joins TRBV7-3 to TRBJ1-3; perhaps TRBD1 as D (5 bases). The CDR3 extends over 16 amino acids. The germline V and J ends were trimmed by 0 bases and 3 bases, with 12 bases remaining between them. Germline-derived CDR1 and CDR2 are SGHTA and FQGTGA. CDR3 loop: CASSLTSGTVGNTIYF. For the CDR3, the DNA is TGTGCCAGCAGCTTAACCTCCGGGACTGTTGGAAACACCATATATTTT.

This clone was counted a single time. This rearrangement joins TRBV10-1 to TRBJ1-6; D is uncertain. The CDR3 consists of 15 residues. Trimming cost V 2 bases and J 0 bases, with 5 bases left between them. Germline CDR1 is WNHNN and CDR2 is SYGVQD (reference sequence). This CDR3 reads CASSEGSSYNSPLHF. In nucleotides, the CDR3 is TGCGCCAGCAGTGAGGGAAGCTCCTATAATTCACCCCTCCACTTT.